A single sample gave rise to the 4 T cell receptor beta chains below, sequenced in a study of T cell repertoires in ileal Crohn's disease. Generated by immunoSEQ multiplex PCR, the TCRdb table keeps only in-frame clones and is missing some. This sample has roughly 10,000 clones, with more than 75% found just once. Time point described: inflamed ileum from the surgical specimen. The sample was ileal tissue. The receptors derive from an adult with Crohn's disease.

V gene TRBV7-3 combines with J gene TRBJ2-7, with D perhaps given as TRBD1 or TRBD2 (5 bases each). The V gene's germline CDR1 is SGHTA and CDR2 FQGTGA. CDR3 length equals 14 residues. The V end lost 1 base, the J end lost 5 bases, and 12 bases lay between the germline ends. The CDR3 reads CASSLSGQGDEQYF. CDR3 nucleotides: TGTGCCAGCAGCTTAAGCGGGCAGGGTGACGAGCAGTACTTC.

The chain couples TRBV9 to TRBJ2-5; 10 positions agree with TRBD2. V lost 0 bases to trimming and J lost 3 bases; unmatched junction nucleotides: 5. The CDR3 extends over 16 amino acids. Per germline, CDR1 SGDLS and CDR2 YYNGEE. CDR3 sequence reads: CASSVGPAGGEETQYF. For the CDR3, the DNA is TGTGCCAGCAGCGTAGGCCCAGCGGGAGGGGAAGAGACCCAGTACTTC.

The J gene is TRBJ1-1, the V gene TRBV19, with 7 nucleotides matching TRBD1. Germline V CDR1 and CDR2: LNHDA, SQIVND (reference sequence). J was trimmed by 0 bases and V by 7 bases; bases with no gene match: 8. The CDR3 totals 15 residues. CDR3 DNA: TGTGCCAGTACCCACCCCGGGACAGTGAACACTGAAGCTTTCTTT. Its protein is CASTHPGTVNTEAFF.

The V call is TRBV7-3, the J call TRBJ2-3; D unresolved. Germline V gene lookup returns CDR1 SGHTA and CDR2 FQGTGA. Trimming took 9 bases from V and 1 from J, leaving 11 bases between them. The CDR3 is 13 amino acids. The CDR3 sequence is CASSSPRTDTQYF. DNA for the CDR3: TGTGCCAGTTCATCCCCGCGCACAGATACGCAGTATTTT.